This T cell receptor (beta chain) derives from a study of blood T cells in healthy people across ages (dated by TCRdb to the mid-2010s). Context from the whole study: In model experiments, template switching captured roughly one uniquely barcoded TCR beta cDNA molecule for every two T cells. Age-related changes in TCR beta repertoire diversity were measured in the study by deep sequencing normalized with unique cDNA molecular identifiers. The donors were split into four age groups: young (average roughly 15 years), middle-aged (about 40), aged (over 55) and long-lived (roughly 80). Donors of different ages were randomly distributed across sequencing lanes to avoid experimental bias. Two additional independent replicas of 1 million unique cDNA reads from the same blood draw were analyzed for two donors (one aged 18 to 30 and one aged 80 or older). Results and caveats for the whole study, not just this receptor: Estimates of total diversity based on one million sequenced T cells were considered lower bounds and underestimates. The CMV infection status of donors was not known, potentially confounding age-related changes in expanded clonotypes. Compared with the aged group, the long-lived group had more naive CD4+ T cells, fewer expanded clones and increased TCR diversity, suggesting age selection. Conclusive comparison of naive and antigen-experienced compartments was prevented by the profiling of bulk unsorted PBMCs. Observed TCR beta diversity per million T cells fell roughly linearly with age, and a significant reduction was already apparent by age around 36. The percentage of naive T cells measured by flow cytometry correlated strongly with observed TCR beta diversity.

A remark on this clonotype: Its antigen remains unidentified. One base away lies a much larger clone, so this may be a sequencing read error.

The library was built by means of 5' RACE. Sequencing was carried out with an Illumina HiSeq 2500. A second about 7 to 12 cycle PCR used a sample-barcoded 5' primer and a J-beta primer mix. A template-switch 5' adaptor carrying 12 random nucleotides introduced a unique molecular identifier onto each TCR beta cDNA molecule. Each sample yielded at least 2.5 million CDR3-containing paired-end reads. First-strand cDNA was synthesized from all RNA with the Mint cDNA synthesis kit, primed by a TRBC-specific oligonucleotide. Following uracil-DNA glycosylase treatment, all cDNA underwent a first 18-cycle PCR with the universal primers M1SS and BC2_uni_R. The paper's data handling went like this. For normalization, 1 million high-quality reads, each with a distinct molecular identifier, were randomly selected from each sample. Reads sharing molecular identifiers were discarded rather than binned into consensus sequences. CDR3 identification, clonotype clustering and error correction used MiTCR with a Q25 quality threshold and the strictest error-elimination algorithm. Lower-bound total TCR beta diversity was estimated with a nonparametric unseen species model using Euler transformation. The public reads were reanalyzed by TCRdb: fastp trimming at Q25, MiXCR alignment, in-frame beta chains only. Every entry covers one CDR3 protein and lists the most common genes and DNA from its rows. The V and J calls were determined by TCRdb, not by the authors. For this sample the table gives fewer than 950,000 distinct CDR3 sequences, of which about 36% were detected only once. The ten most abundant clones make up around 13% of the sample.

For CDR1 and CDR2, the germline V gene lists ENHRY and SYGVKD. The CDR3 numbers 16 residues from cysteine through phenylalanine. The kept DNA is CDR3 alone, 48 bases in frame from the first base. Relative to germline, V is missing 10 bases and J is missing 5 bases, with 11 bases of the junction outside any gene match. Donors were approximately 42 systemically healthy Caucasian individuals from Russia aged roughly 6 to 90 years. Each donor gave approximately 9.4 milliliters of peripheral blood, drawn into EDTA-treated Vacutainer tubes. Ficoll-Paque density-gradient centrifugation was used to isolate PBMCs, with at least 7 million per sample. Trizol reagent was used to extract total RNA from PBMCs, with at least 5 micrograms per sample. Naive CD45RAhigh/CD27high T cell percentages were measured by flow cytometry on a PBMC aliquot from every donor.

The chain is made from TRBV10-3 and TRBJ2-3; 14 central nucleotides agree with TRBD2. This receptor was obtained from a young man in good health. Material: blood. The CDR3 amino acid sequence is: CATNLWGLAGEDTQYF. The DNA reads as follows: TGTGCCACGAACCTTTGGGGACTAGCGGGGGAAGATACGCAGTATTTT.